This T cell receptor beta chain was sequenced for a study of human T cells and chemical hapten exposure. As for the study in general: 2% DPC was applied to around 2 cm by around 2 cm of upper inner arm skin for sensitization.

TCRdb ran MiXCR on the RACE reads and lists one entry per CDR3 protein. The sample consists of fewer than 200,000 distinct CDR3 sequences, around 30% of them appearing once. Indicated time point: pre-sensitization, week 0. The treatment: therapeutic diphenylcyclopropenone sensitization with weekly scalp DPC. Note on this clonotype: As yet, its antigen is unknown.

Points from the study as a whole: It was expanded TCRs that formed significantly more large CDR3 similarity clusters than controls did. PT1 expanded TCR counts and patch test score correlated positively.

Germline V gene sequence: CDR1 DFQATT, CDR2 SNEGSKA (reference sequence). The V end was cut by 3 bases, the J end by 1 base, with 12 bases between. CDR3 length: 14 residues. The chain has TRBV20-1 and TRBJ1-2; D is possibly TRBD1 (5 bases). This TCR derives from a woman aged 30 to 39 with alopecia areata. Some clones in this sample may be carry-over from other donors' samples. The input for sequencing was whole blood, taken in connection with sensitization to the hapten diphenylcyclopropenone (DPC). CDR3 in DNA: TGCAGTGCTAGTGGGGGTGCAATTAACTATGGCTACACCTTC. This codes for CSASGGAINYGYTF.